This is a list of T cell receptor beta chains from one sample in a study of blood T cells in healthy people across ages. A single record per CDR3 protein comes from TCRdb applying MiXCR to the 5' RACE reads. The data hold approximately 800,000 distinct CDR3 sequences, with more than 50% observed a single time. Material for sequencing was blood. Receptors were obtained from a middle-aged man in good health. Each CDR3 is given with its conserved first and last residue. A D gene is named only where the DNA matches it firmly. Part of the rows lack a size; the others show once, few, many or a class for expanded clones.

clone size	J gene	D gene	V gene	CDR3 protein	CDR3 DNA
.	TRBJ2-1	.	TRBV24-1	CATSDLGENEQFF	TGTGCCACCAGTGATTTGGGGGAAAATGAGCAGTTCTTC
.	TRBJ1-1	.	TRBV20-1	CSAENIMNTEAFF	TGCAGTGCTGAGAACATAATGAACACTGAAGCTTTCTTT
.	TRBJ2-3	TRBD1	TRBV24-1	CATVDRFTDTQYF	TGTGCCACCGTGGACAGGTTCACAGATACGCAGTATTTT
few	TRBJ2-7	.	TRBV5-1	CASSFGSTDTYEQYF	TGCGCCAGCAGCTTCGGCTCGACGGACACCTACGAGCAGTACTTC
.	TRBJ2-3	.	TRBV7-3	CASGKEVTDTQYF	TGTGCCAGCGGGAAGGAGGTCACAGATACGCAGTATTTT
.	TRBJ1-6	.	TRBV7-2	CASSLGGEIRPLHF	TGTGCCAGCAGCTTAGGAGGGGAAATCCGACCCCTCCACTTT
.	TRBJ2-2	TRBD1	TRBV28	CASSLLGTGGTGELFF	TGTGCCAGCAGTTTATTAGGGACAGGGGGAACCGGGGAGCTGTTTTTT
few	TRBJ1-2	.	TRBV4-3	CASSQSVRGPYGYTF	TGCGCCAGCAGCCAAAGCGTCAGGGGCCCCTATGGCTACACCTTC
.	TRBJ2-7	.	TRBV2	CASSVQDGMGEQYF	TGTGCCAGCAGTGTTCAGGATGGGATGGGGGAGCAGTACTTC
.	TRBJ1-1	TRBD1	TRBV20-1	CSATGQALGDTEAFF	TGCAGTGCCACGGGACAGGCCCTAGGTGACACTGAAGCTTTCTTT
few	TRBJ2-7	TRBD2	TRBV7-3	CASSPHGGSLAEQYF	TGTGCCAGCAGCCCCCATGGCGGGAGCCTCGCCGAGCAGTACTTC
few	TRBJ2-7	.	TRBV12-3/TRBV12-4	CASSLFLIYEQYF	TGTGCCAGCAGTTTATTCCTTATCTACGAGCAGTACTTC
.	TRBJ2-4	TRBD2	TRBV6-5	CASSPLAGVGIQYF	TGTGCCAGCAGTCCACTAGCGGGAGTTGGTATTCAGTACTTC
.	TRBJ2-7	.	TRBV10-3	CAISESRSNEQYF	TGTGCCATCAGTGAGTCGAGAAGCAACGAGCAGTACTTC
few	TRBJ2-5	.	TRBV5-5	CASSANRADSQETQYF	TGTGCCAGCAGCGCAAACCGGGCCGACTCCCAAGAGACCCAGTACTTC
.	TRBJ2-5	.	TRBV7-9	CASSPDRASETQYF	TGTGCCAGCAGCCCCGACCGGGCCTCAGAGACCCAGTACTTC
.	TRBJ2-5	.	TRBV12-3/TRBV12-4	CASSLGLIETQYF	TGTGCCAGCAGTTTAGGCCTAATCGAGACCCAGTACTTC
few	TRBJ2-7	.	TRBV10-3	CAISETAYEQYF	TGTGCCATCAGTGAGACAGCCTACGAGCAGTACTTC
many	TRBJ2-3	TRBD2	TRBV28	CASSGGGTDTQYF	TGTGCCAGCTCGGGAGGTGGCACAGATACGCAGTATTTT
few	TRBJ1-1	.	TRBV3-1	CASSQVFLNTEAFF	TGTGCCAGCAGCCAAGTTTTCTTGAACACTGAAGCTTTCTTT
.	TRBJ2-5	.	TRBV7-2	CASSLTGTSQKETQYF	TGTGCCAGCAGCCTAACCGGGACATCCCAAAAAGAGACCCAGTACTTC
.	TRBJ2-7	TRBD2	TRBV7-2	CASSLPAGSGRHIGGEQYF	TGTGCCAGCAGCTTACCAGCGGGTAGCGGGAGACACATCGGGGGGGAGCAGTACTTC
few	TRBJ2-7	.	TRBV7-2	CASSRGGPPNEQYF	TGTGCCAGCAGCCGGGGAGGACCACCCAACGAGCAGTACTTC
.	TRBJ2-5	TRBD1	TRBV10-3	CAISEQGQGQETQYF	TGTGCCATCAGCGAACAGGGACAGGGTCAAGAGACCCAGTACTTC
.	TRBJ2-3	TRBD2	TRBV7-6	CASSSSGGVTDTQYF	TGTGCCAGCAGCTCAAGCGGGGGGGTCACAGATACGCAGTATTTT
few	TRBJ1-4	.	TRBV6-6	CASSYSARVAEKLFF	TGTGCCAGCAGTTACTCGGCCCGAGTCGCAGAAAAACTGTTTTTT
.	TRBJ1-1	.	TRBV5-1	CASSNGVPFSSSYTEAFF	TGCGCCAGCAGCAACGGCGTCCCTTTTAGTTCTTCGTACACTGAAGCTTTCTTT
.	TRBJ1-2	TRBD1	TRBV5-1	CASSGDRGSGYTF	TGCGCCAGCAGCGGGGACAGAGGGAGTGGCTACACCTTC
.	TRBJ2-6	.	TRBV29-1	CSGGSSGANVLTF	TGCAGCGGAGGTAGCTCTGGGGCCAACGTCCTGACTTTC
few	TRBJ2-5	.	TRBV11-2	CASSSLNRGGETQYF	TGTGCCAGCAGCTCGTTGAACAGGGGAGGAGAGACCCAGTACTTC
.	TRBJ2-1	.	TRBV20-1	CSGGVQETQFF	TGCAGTGGGGGGGTACAAGAGACCCAGTTCTTC
.	TRBJ2-1	.	TRBV20-1	CSARVPNSGEQFF	TGCAGTGCTAGAGTTCCCAACTCGGGTGAGCAGTTCTTC
once	TRBJ2-2	.	TRBV7-2	CASNLKKLANTGELFF	TGTGCCAGCAACCTGAAAAAGCTCGCGAACACCGGGGAGCTGTTTTTT
.	TRBJ2-5	.	TRBV6-5	CASSYSQGSETQYF	TGTGCCAGCAGTTACTCGCAGGGGTCCGAGACCCAGTACTTC
.	TRBJ1-4	.	TRBV7-2	CASSLAGGRRDEKLFF	TGTGCCAGCAGCTTAGCTGGGGGCAGGAGGGATGAAAAACTGTTTTTT
.	TRBJ2-5	TRBD1	TRBV6-6	CASSYVGQGGETQYF	TGTGCCAGCAGTTACGTGGGACAGGGAGGAGAGACCCAGTACTTC
many	TRBJ2-4	.	TRBV28	CASNRALAKNIQYF	TGTGCCAGCAACAGAGCCCTAGCCAAAAACATTCAGTACTTC
.	TRBJ1-2	.	TRBV28	CASNSKIYGYTF	TGTGCCAGCAACTCGAAGATCTATGGCTACACCTTC
few	TRBJ2-1	.	TRBV12-3/TRBV12-4	CASSLRSGRSYNEQFF	TGTGCCAGCAGTTTAAGGTCTGGCAGATCCTACAATGAGCAGTTCTTC
.	TRBJ2-3	.	TRBV7-9	CASSLGDSDTQYF	TGTGCCAGCAGCTTAGGGGACTCAGATACGCAGTATTTT
.	TRBJ2-5	.	TRBV5-1	CASSLGDKETQYF	TGCGCCAGCAGCTTGGGGGACAAAGAGACCCAGTACTTC